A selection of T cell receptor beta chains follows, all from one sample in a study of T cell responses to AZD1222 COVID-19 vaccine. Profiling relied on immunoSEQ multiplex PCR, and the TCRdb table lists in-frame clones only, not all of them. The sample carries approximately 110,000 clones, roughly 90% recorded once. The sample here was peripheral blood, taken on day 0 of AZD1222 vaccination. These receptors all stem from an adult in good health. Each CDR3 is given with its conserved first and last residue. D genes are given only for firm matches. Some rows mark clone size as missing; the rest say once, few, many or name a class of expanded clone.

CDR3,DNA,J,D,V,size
CASRSTPDGSPLHF,TGTGCCAGCAGATCGACTCCGGATGGTTCACCCCTCCACTTT,TRBJ1-6,-,TRBV25-1,few
CATSDPGHSNTGELFF,TGTGCCACCAGTGATCCGGGACACTCTAACACCGGGGAGCTGTTTTTT,TRBJ2-2,-,TRBV24-1,once
CASSLQRDTEAFF,TGTGCCAGCAGCCTACAGCGGGACACTGAAGCTTTCTTT,TRBJ1-1,-,TRBV9,-
CAISKTGGDGYTF,TGTGCCATCAGCAAGACAGGGGGAGACGGCTACACCTTC,TRBJ1-2,TRBD1,TRBV10-3,-
CASSLSTSGAGELFF,TGCGCCAGCAGCTTGTCTACTAGCGGGGCCGGGGAGCTGTTTTTT,TRBJ2-2,TRBD2,TRBV5-1,-
CASSSPGGNEQYF,TGTGCCAGCAGCTCTCCAGGGGGCAACGAGCAGTACTTC,TRBJ2-7,-,TRBV21-1,-
CSAQGTEAFF,TGCAGTGCTCAAGGAACTGAAGCTTTCTTT,TRBJ1-1,-,TRBV20-1,-
CASGLSGGSEQYF,TGTGCTAGTGGTTTGTCAGGCGGCTCGGAGCAGTACTTC,TRBJ2-7,-,TRBV12-5,-
CSATRGLGYTF,TGCAGTGCTACCAGGGGTCTTGGCTACACCTTC,TRBJ1-2,-,TRBV20-1,-
CASSQYRDSYEQYF,TGTGCCAGCAGCCAATATCGTGACTCCTACGAGCAGTACTTC,TRBJ2-7,-,TRBV3-1/TRBV3-2,-
CASSQVRTSGGVYNEQFF,TGTGCCAGCAGCCAAGTCCGGACTAGCGGGGGGGTATACAATGAGCAGTTCTTC,TRBJ2-1,TRBD2,TRBV3-1/TRBV3-2,-
CASSAQLLGTQYF,TGTGCCAGCAGCGCCCAGCTTTTAGGGACCCAGTACTTC,TRBJ2-5,-,TRBV11-2,-
CASRRSSYNSPLHF,TGTGCCAGTAGAAGGAGCTCCTATAATTCACCCCTCCACTTT,TRBJ1-6,-,TRBV19,-
CASSLRQDNYGYTF,TGTGCCAGCAGCCTCAGACAGGATAACTATGGCTACACCTTC,TRBJ1-2,-,TRBV7-2,-
CASSLERGSSGNTIYF,TGTGCCAGCAGCTTGGAGAGGGGATCCTCTGGAAACACCATATATTTT,TRBJ1-3,-,TRBV7-9,-
CASSSLGGNEKLFF,TGTGCCAGCAGCTCCCTGGGGGGGAATGAAAAACTGTTTTTT,TRBJ1-4,-,TRBV7-9,-
CASSARTSGGTGELFF,TGTGCCAGCAGCGCCAGGACTAGCGGGGGGACCGGGGAGCTGTTTTTT,TRBJ2-2,TRBD2,TRBV9,-
CASSPGAGTAYNSPLHF,TGCGCCAGCAGCCCCGGGGCGGGCACGGCCTATAATTCACCCCTCCACTTT,TRBJ1-6,-,TRBV4-1,-
CASRSGRWGGAYNEQFF,TGTGCCAGCCGGAGCGGGAGATGGGGAGGGGCCTACAATGAGCAGTTCTTC,TRBJ2-1,TRBD2,TRBV2,once
CASSSPSAGDEQFF,TGTGCCAGCAGCTCTCCCTCCGCGGGGGATGAGCAGTTCTTC,TRBJ2-1,-,TRBV21-1,-
CATSDLGLQGAVRTGELFF,TGTGCCACCAGTGATTTGGGACTACAGGGGGCAGTTCGCACCGGGGAGCTGTTTTTT,TRBJ2-2,TRBD1,TRBV24-1,-
CASSGGTGGQETQYF,TGTGCCAGCAGCGGGGGGACAGGGGGCCAAGAGACCCAGTACTTC,TRBJ2-5,TRBD1,TRBV11-3,-
CASSLASGETQYF,TGTGCCAGCAGCTTGGCTAGCGGGGAGACCCAGTACTTC,TRBJ2-5,TRBD2,TRBV5-8,-
CASSLLQGDNNEQFF,TGTGCCAGCTCACTCCTACAGGGGGATAACAATGAGCAGTTCTTC,TRBJ2-1,TRBD1,TRBV18,-
CASSLSPGLAAPRQYF,TGTGCCAGCAGCCTCTCTCCGGGACTAGCGGCCCCCCGGCAGTACTTC,TRBJ2-7,TRBD2,TRBV7-9,-
CASSPVTDTHTNNSPLHF,TGTGCCAGCAGCCCCGTGACGGACACCCATACAAATAATTCACCCCTCCACTTT,TRBJ1-6,-,TRBV7-6,-
CASYTSGAPYEQYF,TGTGCCAGCTATACCTCGGGAGCGCCCTACGAGCAGTACTTC,TRBJ2-7,-,TRBV5-4,-
CAWSGTSGDNEQFF,TGTGCCTGGAGTGGAACTAGCGGAGACAATGAGCAGTTCTTC,TRBJ2-1,TRBD2,TRBV30,-
CASSEGATGDYGYTF,TGTGCCAGCAGCGAGGGGGCGACAGGGGACTATGGCTACACCTTC,TRBJ1-2,TRBD1,TRBV9,once
CASSLGQGSSGANVLTF,TGCGCCAGCAGCTTGGGACAGGGGAGTTCTGGGGCCAACGTCCTGACTTTC,TRBJ2-6,TRBD1,TRBV5-1,-
CASSELSGEETQYF,TGTGCCAGCAGTGAATTATCTGGGGAAGAGACCCAGTACTTC,TRBJ2-5,-,TRBV25-1,-
CAGSNGLVNTGELFF,TGTGCCGGCAGCAACGGACTGGTCAACACCGGGGAGCTGTTTTTT,TRBJ2-2,-,TRBV7-3,-
CASSSGLGGGSGANVLTF,TGTGCCAGCAGCTCGGGGCTCGGAGGGGGCTCTGGGGCCAACGTCCTGACTTTC,TRBJ2-6,-,TRBV7-2,-
CAISDSTTDTQYF,TGTGCCATCAGTGACTCGACCACAGATACGCAGTATTTT,TRBJ2-3,-,TRBV10-3,-
CSVDRTSFETQYF,TGCAGCGTTGATCGGACTAGTTTTGAGACCCAGTACTTC,TRBJ2-5,TRBD2,TRBV29-1,-
CASSLGQGVSEQYF,TGTGCCAGCAGCTTAGGACAGGGGGTATCCGAGCAGTACTTC,TRBJ2-7,TRBD1,TRBV7-9,-
CASSAGTSYGEQFF,TGTGCCAGCAGCGCCGGGACTAGTTACGGTGAGCAGTTCTTC,TRBJ2-1,TRBD2,TRBV2,-
CASSLDPPGVLVTQYF,TGTGCCAGCAGCTTGGATCCTCCGGGGGTTCTCGTGACCCAGTACTTC,TRBJ2-5,-,TRBV5-4,-